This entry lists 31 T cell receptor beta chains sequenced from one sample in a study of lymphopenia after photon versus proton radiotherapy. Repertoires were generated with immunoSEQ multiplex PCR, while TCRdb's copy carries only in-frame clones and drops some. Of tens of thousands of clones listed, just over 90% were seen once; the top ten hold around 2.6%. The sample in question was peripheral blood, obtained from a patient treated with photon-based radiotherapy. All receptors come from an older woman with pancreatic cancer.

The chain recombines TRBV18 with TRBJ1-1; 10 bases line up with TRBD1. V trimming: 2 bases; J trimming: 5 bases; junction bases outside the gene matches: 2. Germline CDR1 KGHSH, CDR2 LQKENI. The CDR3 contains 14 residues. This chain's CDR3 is CASSPEDRGTEAFF. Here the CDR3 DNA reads TGTGCCAGCTCACCAGAGGACAGGGGGACTGAAGCTTTCTTT.

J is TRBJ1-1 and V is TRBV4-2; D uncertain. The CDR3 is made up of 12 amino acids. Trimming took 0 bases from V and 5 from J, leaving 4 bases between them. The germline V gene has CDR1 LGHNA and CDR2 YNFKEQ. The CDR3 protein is CASSQEQTEAFF. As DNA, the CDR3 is TGTGCCAGCAGCCAAGAACAAACTGAAGCTTTCTTT.

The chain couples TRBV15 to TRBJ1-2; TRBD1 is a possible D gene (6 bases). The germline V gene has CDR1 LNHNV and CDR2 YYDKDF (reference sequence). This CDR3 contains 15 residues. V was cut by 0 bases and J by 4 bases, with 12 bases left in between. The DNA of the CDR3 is TGTGCCACCAGCAGAGATCAACAGGGCAGCTATGGCTACACCTTC. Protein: CATSRDQQGSYGYTF.

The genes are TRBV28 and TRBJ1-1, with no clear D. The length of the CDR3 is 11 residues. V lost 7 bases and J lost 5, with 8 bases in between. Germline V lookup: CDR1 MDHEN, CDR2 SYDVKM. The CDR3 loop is CASKGGTEAFF. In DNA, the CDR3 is TGTGCCAGCAAGGGAGGAACTGAAGCTTTCTTT.

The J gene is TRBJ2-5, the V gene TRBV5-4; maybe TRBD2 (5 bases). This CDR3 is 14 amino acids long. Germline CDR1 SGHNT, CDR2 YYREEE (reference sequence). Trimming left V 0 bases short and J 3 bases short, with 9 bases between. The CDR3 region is CASSLGTDKETQYF. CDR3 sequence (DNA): TGTGCCAGCAGCTTGGGGACTGATAAAGAGACCCAGTACTTC.

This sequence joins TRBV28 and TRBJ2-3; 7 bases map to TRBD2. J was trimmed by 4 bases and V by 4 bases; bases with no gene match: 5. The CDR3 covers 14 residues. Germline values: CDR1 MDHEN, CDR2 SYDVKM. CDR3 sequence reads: CASSSPGRADTQYF. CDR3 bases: TGTGCCAGCAGTTCCCCAGGGAGGGCAGATACGCAGTATTTT.

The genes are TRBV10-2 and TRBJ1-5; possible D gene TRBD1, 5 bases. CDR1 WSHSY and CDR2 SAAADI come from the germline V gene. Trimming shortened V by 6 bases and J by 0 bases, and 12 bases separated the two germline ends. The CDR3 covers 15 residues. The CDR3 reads CASSLGRTSNQPQHF. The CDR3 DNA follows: TGCGCCAGCAGCCTGGGGCGGACTAGCAATCAGCCCCAGCATTTT.

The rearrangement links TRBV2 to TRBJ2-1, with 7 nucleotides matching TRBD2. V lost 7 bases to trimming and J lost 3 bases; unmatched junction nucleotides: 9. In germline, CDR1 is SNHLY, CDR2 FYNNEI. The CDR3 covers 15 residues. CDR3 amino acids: CASKKAGVFYNEQFF. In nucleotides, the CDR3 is TGTGCCAGCAAGAAGGCGGGAGTTTTCTACAATGAGCAGTTCTTC. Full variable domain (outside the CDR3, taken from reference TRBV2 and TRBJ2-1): EPEVTQTPSHQVTQMGQEVILRCVPISNHLYFYWYRQILGQKVEFLVSFYNNEISEKSEIFDDQFSVERPDGSNFTLKIRSTKLEDSAMYFCASKKAGVFYNEQFFGPGTRLTVL.

The CDR3 spells CASLVTGRLGTYEQYF. DNA of the CDR3: TGTGCTTCCTTAGTAACAGGGCGTCTAGGGACCTACGAGCAGTACTTC. The V and J genes are TRBV12-5 and TRBJ2-7, with D possibly matching TRBD1 (6 bases). The CDR3 has 16 amino acids. Germline V gives CDR1 LGHNT, CDR2 FRNRAP. Between the trimmed V and J ends, which lost 11 bases and 2 bases, there was a span of 25 bases.

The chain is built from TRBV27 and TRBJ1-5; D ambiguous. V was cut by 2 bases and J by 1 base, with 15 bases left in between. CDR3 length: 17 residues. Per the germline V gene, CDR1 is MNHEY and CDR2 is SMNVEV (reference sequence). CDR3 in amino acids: CASSLNGAAGSNQPQHF. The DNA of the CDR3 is TGTGCCAGCAGTTTAAATGGTGCGGCGGGAAGCAATCAGCCCCAGCATTTT.

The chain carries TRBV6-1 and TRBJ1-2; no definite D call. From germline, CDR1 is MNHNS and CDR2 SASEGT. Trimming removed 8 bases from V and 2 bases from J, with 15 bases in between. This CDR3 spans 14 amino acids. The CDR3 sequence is CASDVGVSNYGYTF. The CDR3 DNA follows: TGTGCCAGCGACGTCGGGGTAAGCAACTATGGCTACACCTTC.

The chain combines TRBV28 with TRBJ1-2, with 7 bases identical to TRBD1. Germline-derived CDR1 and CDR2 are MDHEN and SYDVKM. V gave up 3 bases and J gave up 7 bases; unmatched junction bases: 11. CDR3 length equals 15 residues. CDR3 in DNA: TGTGCCAGCAGTTTCCAGGGGACAGCTGTAAGTGGCTACACCTTC. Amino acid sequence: CASSFQGTAVSGYTF.

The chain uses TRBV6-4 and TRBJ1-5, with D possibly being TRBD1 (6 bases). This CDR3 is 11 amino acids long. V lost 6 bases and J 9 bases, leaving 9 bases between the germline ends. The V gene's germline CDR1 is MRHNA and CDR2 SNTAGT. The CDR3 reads CASRTGGPQHF. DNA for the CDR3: TGTGCCAGCAGGACAGGAGGGCCCCAGCATTTT.

This CDR3 reads CASSLGLAGFYNEQFF. For the CDR3, the DNA is TGTGCCAGCAGTTTAGGGCTAGCGGGATTTTACAATGAGCAGTTCTTC. This sequence joins TRBV27 and TRBJ2-1; 9 bases match TRBD2. V lost 2 bases, J lost 4 bases, and 6 bases stayed unmatched. This CDR3 region has 16 residues. Germline V lookup: CDR1 MNHEY, CDR2 SMNVEV (reference sequence).

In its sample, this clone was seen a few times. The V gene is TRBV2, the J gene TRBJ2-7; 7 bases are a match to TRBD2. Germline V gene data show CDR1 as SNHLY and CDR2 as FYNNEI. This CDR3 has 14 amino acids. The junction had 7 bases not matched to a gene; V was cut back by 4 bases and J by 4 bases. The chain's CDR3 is CASSVTGGGYEQYF. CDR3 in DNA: TGTGCCAGCAGTGTAACGGGAGGAGGTTACGAGCAGTACTTC.

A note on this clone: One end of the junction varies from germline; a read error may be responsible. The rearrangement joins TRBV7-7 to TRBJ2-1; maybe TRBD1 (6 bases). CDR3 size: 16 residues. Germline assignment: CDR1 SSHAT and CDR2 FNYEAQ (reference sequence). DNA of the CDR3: TGTGCTAGCAGCCCAACCATACAGGGACGGGCACAGGAGCAGTTCTTC. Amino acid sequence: CASSPTIQGRAQEQFF.

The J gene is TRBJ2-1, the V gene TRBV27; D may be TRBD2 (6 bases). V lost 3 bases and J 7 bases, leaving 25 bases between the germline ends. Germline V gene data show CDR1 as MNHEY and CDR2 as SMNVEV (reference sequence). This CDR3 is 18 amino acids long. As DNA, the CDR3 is TGTGCCAGCAGTTTTGGAACGCCTCCGGGACTGCCAGTTAATGAGCAGTTCTTC. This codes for CASSFGTPPGLPVNEQFF.

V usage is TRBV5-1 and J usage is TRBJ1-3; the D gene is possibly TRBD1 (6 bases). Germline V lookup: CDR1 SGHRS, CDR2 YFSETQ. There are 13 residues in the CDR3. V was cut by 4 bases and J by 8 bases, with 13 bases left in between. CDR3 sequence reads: CASSTGKGDTIYF. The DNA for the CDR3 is TGCGCCAGCAGCACAGGGAAGGGTGACACCATATATTTT. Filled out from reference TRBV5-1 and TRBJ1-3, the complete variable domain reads KAGVTQTPRYLIKTRGQQVTLSCSPISGHRSVSWYQQTPGQGLQFLFEYFSETQRNKGNFPGRFSGRQFSNSRSEMNVSTLELGDSALYLCASSTGKGDTIYFGEGSWLTVV.

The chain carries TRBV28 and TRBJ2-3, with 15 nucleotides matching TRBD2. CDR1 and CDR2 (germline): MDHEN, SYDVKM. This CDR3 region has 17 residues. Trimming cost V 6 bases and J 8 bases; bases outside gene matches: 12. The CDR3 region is CASRAPGLAGGQGTQYF. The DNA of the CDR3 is TGTGCCAGCAGAGCCCCGGGACTAGCGGGGGGCCAAGGTACGCAGTATTTT.

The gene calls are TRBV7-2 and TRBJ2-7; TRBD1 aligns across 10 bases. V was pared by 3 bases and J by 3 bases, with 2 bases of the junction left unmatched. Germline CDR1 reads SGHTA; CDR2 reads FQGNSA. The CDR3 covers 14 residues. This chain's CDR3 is CASSLGQGNYEQYF. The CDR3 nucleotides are TGTGCCAGCAGCTTGGGACAGGGGAACTACGAGCAGTACTTC.

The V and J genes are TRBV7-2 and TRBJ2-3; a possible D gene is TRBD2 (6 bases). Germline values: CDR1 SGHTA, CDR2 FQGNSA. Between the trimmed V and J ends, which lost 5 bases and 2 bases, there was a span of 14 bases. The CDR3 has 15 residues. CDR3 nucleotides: TGTGCCAGCAGCGGGTGGGCGGGAATCACAGATACGCAGTATTTT. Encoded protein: CASSGWAGITDTQYF.

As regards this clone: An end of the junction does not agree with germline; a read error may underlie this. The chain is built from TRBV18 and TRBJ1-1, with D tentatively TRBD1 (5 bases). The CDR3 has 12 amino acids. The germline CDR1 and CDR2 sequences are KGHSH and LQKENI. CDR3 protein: CASSPPRVQAFF. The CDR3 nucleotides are TGTGCCAGCTCCCCACCCAGGGTGCAGGCTTTCTTT.

CDR3 DNA: TGTGCCACCAGCGCGAACAGGGGAAGTGGCTACACCTTC. It translates to CATSANRGSGYTF. The chain has TRBV15 and TRBJ1-2; TRBD1 aligns across 7 bases. Germline CDR1 and CDR2: LNHNV and YYDKDF (reference sequence). CDR3 length: 13 residues. Losses at the gene ends were 5 bases for V and 7 bases for J; bases not matched to a gene: 7.

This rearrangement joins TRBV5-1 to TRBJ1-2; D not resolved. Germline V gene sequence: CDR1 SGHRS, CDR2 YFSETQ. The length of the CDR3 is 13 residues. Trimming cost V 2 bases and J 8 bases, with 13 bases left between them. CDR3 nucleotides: TGCGCCAGCAGCTTCGGTCCCGGTAGCGGCTACACCTTC. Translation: CASSFGPGSGYTF.

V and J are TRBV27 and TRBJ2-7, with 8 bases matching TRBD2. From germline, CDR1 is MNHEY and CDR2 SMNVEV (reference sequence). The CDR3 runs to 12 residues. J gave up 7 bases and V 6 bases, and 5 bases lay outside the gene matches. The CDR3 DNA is TGTGCCAGCAGGAACGGCGGGGGGGAGCAGTACTTC. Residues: CASRNGGGEQYF.

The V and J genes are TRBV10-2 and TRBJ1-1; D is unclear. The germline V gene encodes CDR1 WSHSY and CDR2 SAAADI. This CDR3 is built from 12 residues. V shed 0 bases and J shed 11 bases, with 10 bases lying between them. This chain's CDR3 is CASSESRVAAFF. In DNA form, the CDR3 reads TGCGCCAGCAGTGAGTCTAGGGTCGCGGCTTTCTTT.

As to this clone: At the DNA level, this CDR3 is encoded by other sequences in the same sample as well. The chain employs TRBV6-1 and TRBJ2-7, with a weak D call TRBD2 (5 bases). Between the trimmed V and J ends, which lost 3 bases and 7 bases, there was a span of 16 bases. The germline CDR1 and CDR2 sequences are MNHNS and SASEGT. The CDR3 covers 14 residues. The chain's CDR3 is CASSEAPDSGEQYF. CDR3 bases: TGTGCCAGCAGTGAGGCGCCTGACTCGGGGGAGCAGTACTTC.

DNA for the CDR3: TGCAGCGTTGAAGGCTCGGGCTCTGGGGCCAACGTCCTGACTTTC. Translated: CSVEGSGSGANVLTF. This chain joins TRBV29-1 and TRBJ2-6; D not resolved. V gave up 1 base and J gave up 0 bases, with 7 bases separating them. Germline V lookup: CDR1 SQVTM, CDR2 ANQGSEA. The CDR3 has 15 amino acids.

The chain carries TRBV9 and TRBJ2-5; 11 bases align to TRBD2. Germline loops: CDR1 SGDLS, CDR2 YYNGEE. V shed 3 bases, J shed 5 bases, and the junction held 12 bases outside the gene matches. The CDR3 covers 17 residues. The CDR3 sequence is CASSAGTSGGNGETQYF. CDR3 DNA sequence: TGTGCCAGCAGCGCAGGGACTAGCGGAGGGAACGGGGAGACCCAGTACTTC.

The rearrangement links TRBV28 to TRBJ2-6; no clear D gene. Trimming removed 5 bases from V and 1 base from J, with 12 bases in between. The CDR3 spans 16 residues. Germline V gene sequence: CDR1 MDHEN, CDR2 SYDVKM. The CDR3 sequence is CASSHGGSSGANVLTF. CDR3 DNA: TGTGCCAGCAGTCATGGTGGATCTTCTGGGGCCAACGTCCTGACTTTC.

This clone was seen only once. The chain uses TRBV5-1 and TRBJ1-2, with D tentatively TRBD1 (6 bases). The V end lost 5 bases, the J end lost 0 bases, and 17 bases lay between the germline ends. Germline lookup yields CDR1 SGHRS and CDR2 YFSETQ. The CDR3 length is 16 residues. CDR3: CASSSFRDTSNYGYTF. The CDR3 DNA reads TGCGCCAGCAGTTCCTTCCGGGACACCTCTAACTATGGCTACACCTTC. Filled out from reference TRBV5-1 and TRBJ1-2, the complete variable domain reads KAGVTQTPRYLIKTRGQQVTLSCSPISGHRSVSWYQQTPGQGLQFLFEYFSETQRNKGNFPGRFSGRQFSNSRSEMNVSTLELGDSALYLCASSSFRDTSNYGYTFGSGTRLTVV.